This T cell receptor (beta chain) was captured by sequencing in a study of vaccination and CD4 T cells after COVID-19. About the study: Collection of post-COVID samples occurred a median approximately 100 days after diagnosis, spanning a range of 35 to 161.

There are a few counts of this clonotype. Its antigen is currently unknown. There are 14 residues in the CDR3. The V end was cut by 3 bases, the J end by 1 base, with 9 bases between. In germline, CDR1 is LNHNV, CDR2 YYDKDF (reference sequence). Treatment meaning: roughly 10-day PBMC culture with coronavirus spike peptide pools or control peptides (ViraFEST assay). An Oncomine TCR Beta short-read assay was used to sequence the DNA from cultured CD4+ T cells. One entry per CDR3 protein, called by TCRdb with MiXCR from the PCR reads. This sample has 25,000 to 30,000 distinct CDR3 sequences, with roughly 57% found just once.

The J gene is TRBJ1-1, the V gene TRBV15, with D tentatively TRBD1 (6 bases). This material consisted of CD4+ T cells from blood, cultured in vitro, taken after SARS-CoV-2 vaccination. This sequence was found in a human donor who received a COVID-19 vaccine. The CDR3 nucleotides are TGTGCCACCAGCAGGGGACACGCGAACACTGAAGCTTTCTTT. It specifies CATSRGHANTEAFF.